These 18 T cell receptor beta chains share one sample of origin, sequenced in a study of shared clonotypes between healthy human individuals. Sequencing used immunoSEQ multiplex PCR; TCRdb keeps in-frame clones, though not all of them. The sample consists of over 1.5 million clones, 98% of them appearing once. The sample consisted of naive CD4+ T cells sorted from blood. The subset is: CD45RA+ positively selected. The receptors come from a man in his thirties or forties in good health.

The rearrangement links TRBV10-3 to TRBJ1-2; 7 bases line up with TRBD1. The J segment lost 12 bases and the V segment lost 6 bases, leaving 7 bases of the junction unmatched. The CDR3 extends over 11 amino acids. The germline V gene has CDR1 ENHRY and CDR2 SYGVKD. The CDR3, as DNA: TGTGCCATCAGAGAGCCGGGACAGAACACCTTC. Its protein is CAIREPGQNTF.

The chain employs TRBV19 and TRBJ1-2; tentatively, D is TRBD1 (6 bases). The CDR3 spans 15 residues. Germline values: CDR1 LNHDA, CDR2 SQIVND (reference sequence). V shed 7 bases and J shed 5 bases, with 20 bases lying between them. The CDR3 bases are TGTGCCAGTACCCACGGGACAATCGGGGATTATGGCTACACCTTC. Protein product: CASTHGTIGDYGYTF.

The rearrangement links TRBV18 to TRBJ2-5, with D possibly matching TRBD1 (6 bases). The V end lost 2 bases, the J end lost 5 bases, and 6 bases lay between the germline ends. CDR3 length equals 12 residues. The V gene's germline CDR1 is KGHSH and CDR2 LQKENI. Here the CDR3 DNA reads TGTGCCAGCTCACCAACAGGGGAGACCCAGTACTTC. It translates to CASSPTGETQYF. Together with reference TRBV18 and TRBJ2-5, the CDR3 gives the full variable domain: NAGVMQNPRHLVRRRGQEARLRCSPMKGHSHVYWYRQLPEEGLKFMVYLQKENIIDESGMPKERFSAEFPKEGPSILRIQQVVRGDSAAYFCASSPTGETQYFGPGTRLLVL.

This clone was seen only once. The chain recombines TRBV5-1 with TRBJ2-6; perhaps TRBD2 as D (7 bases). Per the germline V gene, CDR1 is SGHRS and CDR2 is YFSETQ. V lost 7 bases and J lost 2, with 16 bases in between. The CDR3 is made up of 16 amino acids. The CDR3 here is CASDRQGTTGANVLTF. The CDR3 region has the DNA TGCGCCAGCGATCGCCAGGGGACTACTGGGGCCAACGTCCTGACTTTC.

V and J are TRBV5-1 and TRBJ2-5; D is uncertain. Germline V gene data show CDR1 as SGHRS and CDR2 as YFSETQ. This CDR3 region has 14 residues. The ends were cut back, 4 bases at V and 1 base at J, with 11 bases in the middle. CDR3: CASSALQLQETQYF. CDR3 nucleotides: TGCGCCAGCAGCGCCCTACAGCTCCAAGAGACCCAGTACTTC.

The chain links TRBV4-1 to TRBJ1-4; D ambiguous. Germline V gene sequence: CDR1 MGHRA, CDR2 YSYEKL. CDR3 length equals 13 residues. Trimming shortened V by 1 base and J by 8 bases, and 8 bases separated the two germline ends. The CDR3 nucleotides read TGCGCCAGCAGCCAAGGCCCGGCGGAAAAACTGTTTTTT. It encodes CASSQGPAEKLFF.

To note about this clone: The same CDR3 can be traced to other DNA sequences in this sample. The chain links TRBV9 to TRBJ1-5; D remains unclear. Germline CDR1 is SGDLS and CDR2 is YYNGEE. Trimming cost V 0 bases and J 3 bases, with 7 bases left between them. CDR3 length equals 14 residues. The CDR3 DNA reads TGTGCCAGCAGCGTAGGACAAGCCAATCAGCCCCAGCATTTT. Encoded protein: CASSVGQANQPQHF.

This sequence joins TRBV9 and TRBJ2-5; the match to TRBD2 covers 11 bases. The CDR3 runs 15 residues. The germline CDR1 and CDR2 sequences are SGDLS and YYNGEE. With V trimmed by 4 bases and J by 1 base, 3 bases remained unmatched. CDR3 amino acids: CASSPGTSGQETQYF. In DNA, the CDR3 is TGTGCCAGCAGCCCCGGGACTAGCGGCCAAGAGACCCAGTACTTC.

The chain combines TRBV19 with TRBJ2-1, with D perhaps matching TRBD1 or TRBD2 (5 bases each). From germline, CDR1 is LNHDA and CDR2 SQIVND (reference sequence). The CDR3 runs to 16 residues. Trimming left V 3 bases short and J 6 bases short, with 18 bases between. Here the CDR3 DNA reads TGTGCCAGTAGTATGGAGGTCGGCCCCGGGACCAATGAGCAGTTCTTC. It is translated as CASSMEVGPGTNEQFF.

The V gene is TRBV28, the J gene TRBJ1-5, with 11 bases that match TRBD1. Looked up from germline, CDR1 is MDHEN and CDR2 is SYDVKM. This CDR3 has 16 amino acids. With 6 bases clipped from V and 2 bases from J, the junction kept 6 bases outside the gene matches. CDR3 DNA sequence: TGTGCCAGCAGGGTGGACAGGGGGCGAGGCAATCAGCCCCAGCATTTT. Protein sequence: CASRVDRGRGNQPQHF.

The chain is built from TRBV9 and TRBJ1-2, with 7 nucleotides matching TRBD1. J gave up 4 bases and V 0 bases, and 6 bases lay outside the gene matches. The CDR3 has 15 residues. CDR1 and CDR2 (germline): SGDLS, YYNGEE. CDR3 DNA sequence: TGTGCCAGCAGCGTAGCTACGACAGGGATCTATGGCTACACCTTC. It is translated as CASSVATTGIYGYTF.

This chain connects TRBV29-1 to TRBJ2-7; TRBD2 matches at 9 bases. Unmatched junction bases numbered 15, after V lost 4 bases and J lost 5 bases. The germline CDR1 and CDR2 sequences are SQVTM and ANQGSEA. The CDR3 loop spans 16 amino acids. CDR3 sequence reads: CSVASSRGSGSNEQYF. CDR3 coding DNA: TGCAGCGTTGCCAGTTCACGGGGTAGCGGGAGTAACGAGCAGTACTTC.

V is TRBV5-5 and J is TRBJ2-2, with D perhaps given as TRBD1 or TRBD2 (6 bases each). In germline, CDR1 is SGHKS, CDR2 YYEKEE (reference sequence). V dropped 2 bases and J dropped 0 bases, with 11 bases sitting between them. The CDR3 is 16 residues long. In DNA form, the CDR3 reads TGTGCCAGCAGCTTTGGGGGCGGGACGAACACCGGGGAGCTGTTTTTT. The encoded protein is CASSFGGGTNTGELFF. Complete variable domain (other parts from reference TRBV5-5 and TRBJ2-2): DAGVTQSPTHLIKTRGQQVTLRCSPISGHKSVSWYQQVLGQGPQFIFQYYEKEERGRGNFPDRFSARQFPNYSSELNVNALLLGDSALYLCASSFGGGTNTGELFFGEGSRLTVL.

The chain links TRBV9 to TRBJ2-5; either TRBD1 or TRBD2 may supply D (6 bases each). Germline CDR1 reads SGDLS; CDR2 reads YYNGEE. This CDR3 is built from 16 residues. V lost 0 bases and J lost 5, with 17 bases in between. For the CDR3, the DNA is TGTGCCAGCAGCGTAGCTGGGGGGCGCGGATATGAGACCCAGTACTTC. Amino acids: CASSVAGGRGYETQYF.

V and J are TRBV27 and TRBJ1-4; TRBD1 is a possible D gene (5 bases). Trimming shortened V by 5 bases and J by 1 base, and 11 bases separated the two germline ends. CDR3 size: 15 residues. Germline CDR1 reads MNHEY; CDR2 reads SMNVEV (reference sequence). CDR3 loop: CASSHQGRTNEKLFF. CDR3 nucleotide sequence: TGTGCCAGCAGTCATCAGGGAAGAACTAATGAAAAACTGTTTTTT.

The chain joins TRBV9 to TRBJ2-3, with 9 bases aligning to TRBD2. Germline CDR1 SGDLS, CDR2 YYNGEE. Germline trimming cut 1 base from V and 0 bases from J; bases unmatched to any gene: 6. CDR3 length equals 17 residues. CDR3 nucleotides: TGTGCCAGCAGCGTAACTAGCGGGCTCGTTAGCACAGATACGCAGTATTTT. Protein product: CASSVTSGLVSTDTQYF.

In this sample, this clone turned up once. In DNA, the CDR3 is TGTGCCAGCAGCTTAGTCGGGACTAGCGGGAGTGCGTCGAATGAGCAGTTCTTC. It specifies CASSLVGTSGSASNEQFF. This chain uses TRBV7-9 with TRBJ2-1; 14 positions match TRBD2. With 1 base clipped from V and 7 bases from J, the junction kept 9 bases outside the gene matches. The CDR3 totals 18 residues. The V gene's germline CDR1 is SEHNR and CDR2 FQNEAQ (reference sequence).

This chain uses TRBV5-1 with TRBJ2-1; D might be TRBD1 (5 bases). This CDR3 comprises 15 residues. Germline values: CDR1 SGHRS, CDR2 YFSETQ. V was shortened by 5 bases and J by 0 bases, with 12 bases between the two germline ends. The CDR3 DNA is TGCGCCAGCAGTTTGACAGAGAGCTCCTACAATGAGCAGTTCTTC. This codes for CASSLTESSYNEQFF.